A single sample is the source of the 32 T cell receptor beta chains below, sequenced in a study of cytomegalovirus exposure and HLA in healthy donors. Primers included in the PCR were 60 Vbeta and 13 Jbeta primers. Sequenced by immunoSEQ multiplex PCR; TCRdb stores in-frame clones only, minus some. This repertoire shows approximately 97,000 clones, 81% found once; its top ten account for about 4.9%. Sequenced: PBMCs. These receptors were collected from a middle-aged man in good health and CMV-seropositive.

The rearrangement uses TRBV2 and TRBJ1-5; D is possibly TRBD1 (6 bases). V dropped 6 bases and J dropped 4 bases, with 10 bases sitting between them. The CDR3 extends over 13 amino acids. Germline CDR1 SNHLY, CDR2 FYNNEI. The CDR3 region has the DNA TGTGCCAGCAGGGAGACAGGAAATCAGCCCCAGCATTTT. It encodes CASRETGNQPQHF.

This clone was detected only once. The chain couples TRBV18 to TRBJ1-1; 8 positions match TRBD1. Trimming took 4 bases from V and 2 from J; bases not matched to a gene: 6. This CDR3 contains 15 residues. Germline CDR1 is KGHSH and CDR2 is LQKENI. CDR3 DNA sequence: TGTGCCAGCTCACGAACAGGGGGGGTAAACACTGAAGCTTTCTTT. As protein: CASSRTGGVNTEAFF.

The chain employs TRBV5-1 and TRBJ2-7; 10 bases fit TRBD1. The germline CDR1 and CDR2 sequences are SGHRS and YFSETQ. The length of the CDR3 is 14 residues. The V and J ends lost 0 bases and 6 bases, in that order; junction bases with no gene match: 3. CDR3 amino acids: CASSLGQGASEQYF. DNA of the CDR3: TGCGCCAGCAGCTTGGGACAGGGGGCCTCCGAGCAGTACTTC.

V usage is TRBV28 and J usage is TRBJ2-3; maybe TRBD2 (6 bases). There are 16 residues in the CDR3. V gave up 2 bases and J gave up 5 bases, with 17 bases separating them. Germline values: CDR1 MDHEN, CDR2 SYDVKM. The CDR3 bases are TGTGCCAGCAGTTTAACGGGGGTTGACTTGAAAGATACGCAGTATTTT. It translates to CASSLTGVDLKDTQYF.

This chain uses TRBV6-5 with TRBJ2-1; no firm D call. The CDR3 sequence is 13 residues long. Germline loops: CDR1 MNHEY, CDR2 SVGAGI. Trimming cost V 5 bases and J 1 base, with 6 bases left between them. The CDR3 region has the DNA TGTGCCAGCAGTCCACAGTCCTACAATGAGCAGTTCTTC. Residues: CASSPQSYNEQFF.

The chain links TRBV28 to TRBJ2-7; unclear D gene. CDR3 length equals 12 residues. Trimming left V 5 bases short and J 6 bases short, with 11 bases between. The V gene's germline CDR1 is MDHEN and CDR2 SYDVKM. This chain's CDR3 is CASSPSRSEQYF. The DNA of the CDR3 is TGTGCCAGCAGTCCATCCCGCAGCGAGCAGTACTTC. Complete variable domain (other parts from reference TRBV28 and TRBJ2-7): DVKVTQSSRYLVKRTGEKVFLECVQDMDHENMFWYRQDPGLGLRLIYFSYDVKMKEKGDIPEGYSVSREKKERFSLILESASTNQTSMYLCASSPSRSEQYFGPGTRLTVT.

The gene calls are TRBV5-1 and TRBJ2-7; D possibly corresponds to TRBD1 (5 bases). Germline V CDR1 and CDR2: SGHRS, YFSETQ. Trimming stripped 0 bases from V and 4 bases from J, with 14 bases between. The CDR3 extends over 15 amino acids. CDR3 in amino acids: CASSLAPGQGYEQYF. CDR3 sequence (DNA): TGCGCCAGCAGCTTGGCCCCCGGGCAGGGTTACGAGCAGTACTTC.

J is TRBJ1-1 and V is TRBV28, with TRBD1 matching over 12 bases. Per germline, CDR1 MDHEN and CDR2 SYDVKM. The CDR3 consists of 17 residues. With 5 bases clipped from V and 10 bases from J, the junction kept 17 bases outside the gene matches. The CDR3 region has the DNA TGTGCCAGCAGTCAAAGGCTGGGGGGACAGGGGGCTCTCGGAGCTTTCTTT. Its translation is CASSQRLGGQGALGAFF.

This clone occurred a few times. DNA of the CDR3: TGTGCCAGCAGCTTTGCCCGAGCGCTCTACGAGCAGTACTTC. The encoded protein is CASSFARALYEQYF. This chain uses TRBV7-8 with TRBJ2-7; D is undetermined. Trimming pared 3 bases from V and 3 bases from J, leaving 12 bases between. This CDR3 spans 14 amino acids. From germline, CDR1 is SGHVS and CDR2 FQNEAQ.

The rearrangement joins TRBV14 to TRBJ2-7, with D perhaps TRBD2 (6 bases). The CDR3 covers 15 residues. The germline V gene encodes CDR1 SGHDN and CDR2 FVKESK. V lost 3 bases and J 2 bases, leaving 14 bases between the germline ends. DNA of the CDR3: TGTGCCAGCAGCCAGTCCGGGACTGAAGCCTACGAGCAGTACTTC. It codes for CASSQSGTEAYEQYF.

The chain employs TRBV2 and TRBJ2-6; weak D call: TRBD1 (5 bases). V was pared by 5 bases and J by 2 bases, with 7 bases between. The germline CDR1 and CDR2 sequences are SNHLY and FYNNEI. This CDR3 contains 14 residues. The CDR3 loop is CASSPGTGANVLTF. CDR3 coding DNA: TGTGCCAGCAGTCCAGGGACTGGGGCCAACGTCCTGACTTTC.

The rearrangement joins TRBV19 to TRBJ1-2; perhaps TRBD1 as D (6 bases). The CDR3 spans 14 residues. The V gene lost 5 bases and the J gene lost 7 bases, with 17 bases spanning the gap. From germline, CDR1 is LNHDA and CDR2 SQIVND (reference sequence). CDR3 region: CASSSGTRSPGYTF. CDR3 DNA: TGTGCCAGTAGTTCCGGGACAAGATCACCTGGCTACACCTTC.

The chain employs TRBV27 and TRBJ2-2, with D possibly matching TRBD2 (6 bases). Trimming removed 5 bases from V and 8 bases from J, with 9 bases in between. Germline-derived CDR1 and CDR2 are MNHEY and SMNVEV (reference sequence). The CDR3 totals 12 residues. Written as DNA, the CDR3 is TGTGCCAGCAGTGCCGGACTAGGGGAGCTGTTTTTT. Protein sequence: CASSAGLGELFF.

This chain uses TRBV27 with TRBJ2-6; tentative D call: TRBD1 (6 bases). Germline CDR1 MNHEY, CDR2 SMNVEV (reference sequence). The V end lost 8 bases, the J end lost 1 base, and 15 bases lay between the germline ends. This CDR3 comprises 16 residues. The CDR3 region has the DNA TGTGCCAGCTGCCGACAGGCTACTTCTGGGGCCAACGTCCTGACTTTC. The encoded protein is CASCRQATSGANVLTF.

The chain combines TRBV13 with TRBJ2-7; tentative D call: TRBD1 (6 bases). This CDR3 has 13 residues. CDR1 and CDR2 (germline): PRHDT, FYEKMQ (reference sequence). Trimming cost V 5 bases and J 4 bases, with 12 bases left between them. This CDR3 is CASSPPDRYEQYF. CDR3 sequence (DNA): TGTGCCAGCAGCCCGCCGGACAGATACGAGCAGTACTTC.

There are a few counts of this clone. The chain links TRBV29-1 to TRBJ2-2; TRBD1 matches at 8 bases. After removal of 7 bases from V and 5 bases from J, the junction contained 3 bases not matched to a gene. Germline CDR1 and CDR2: SQVTM and ANQGSEA. The CDR3 has 12 amino acids. CDR3 protein: CSGGTGTGELFF. For the CDR3, the DNA is TGCAGCGGGGGGACAGGTACCGGGGAGCTGTTTTTT.

The chain is built from TRBV6-5 and TRBJ1-3; weak D call: TRBD1 (5 bases). The germline CDR1 and CDR2 sequences are MNHEY and SVGAGI. V shed 6 bases and J shed 3 bases, with 15 bases lying between them. This CDR3 comprises 15 residues. CDR3 coding DNA: TGTGCCAGCAGACGCAGGGTCCTAAGTGGAAACACCATATATTTT. The encoded protein is CASRRRVLSGNTIYF.

This clone turned up a few times. The chain carries TRBV16 and TRBJ1-1; a possible D gene is TRBD1 (5 bases). V lost 0 bases and J 3 bases, leaving 14 bases between the germline ends. The CDR3 sequence is 16 residues long. The germline V gene encodes CDR1 KGHSY and CDR2 FQNENV. The CDR3 DNA reads TGTGCCAGCAGCCAATCTGATCCGGGGGTCTACACTGAAGCTTTCTTT. This translates into CASSQSDPGVYTEAFF.

The chain is built from TRBV5-6 and TRBJ1-2, with 8 bases matching TRBD1. After removal of 1 base from V and 5 bases from J, the junction contained 10 bases not matched to a gene. Germline V gives CDR1 SGHDT, CDR2 YYEEEE. This CDR3 is 16 amino acids long. The CDR3 region has the DNA TGTGCCAGCAGCTTGTTGCAGGGGGCGCCCCGTTATGGCTACACCTTC. Its protein is CASSLLQGAPRYGYTF.

V is TRBV7-9 and J is TRBJ1-3; TRBD1 matches 11 bases. With V trimmed by 3 bases and J by 0 bases, 7 bases remained unmatched. CDR1 and CDR2 (germline): SEHNR, FQNEAQ (reference sequence). The CDR3 has 18 residues. The DNA of the CDR3 is TGTGCCAGCAGCTTCGCCGGGACAGGGGGATACTCTGGAAACACCATATATTTT. It is translated as CASSFAGTGGYSGNTIYF.

This CDR3 is CASSVGQNNEQFF. The DNA for the CDR3 is TGTGCCAGCAGCGTAGGACAAAACAATGAGCAGTTCTTC. V and J are TRBV9 and TRBJ2-1, with D unclear. Germline V gene sequence: CDR1 SGDLS, CDR2 YYNGEE. The CDR3 extends over 13 amino acids. Trimming shortened V by 0 bases and J by 5 bases, and 6 bases separated the two germline ends.

The chain couples TRBV29-1 to TRBJ2-5, with 13 bases identical to TRBD2. Looked up from germline, CDR1 is SQVTM and CDR2 is ANQGSEA. The CDR3 loop spans 17 amino acids. V trimming: 4 bases; J trimming: 5 bases; junction bases outside the gene matches: 13. The chain's CDR3 is CSVALTGGTSGVETQYF. CDR3 nucleotide sequence: TGCAGCGTTGCCCTCACGGGTGGGACTAGCGGGGTCGAGACCCAGTACTTC.

The rearrangement links TRBV19 to TRBJ2-5; D might be TRBD1 (6 bases). TRBJ2-7 matches the DNA end more closely, so the J call is doubtful. CDR1 is LNHDA, CDR2 SQIVND, per germline (reference sequence). The CDR3 covers 14 residues. CDR3 sequence reads: CASSPGTQFYEQYF. Here the CDR3 DNA reads TGTGCCAGTAGTCCGGGGACACAGTTCTACGAGCAGTACTTC.

The chain couples TRBV7-9 to TRBJ2-5, with D possibly being TRBD1 (6 bases). The CDR3 has 13 amino acids. Between the trimmed V and J ends, which lost 5 bases and 11 bases, there was a span of 18 bases. CDR1 is SEHNR and CDR2 is FQNEAQ in the germline V gene (reference sequence). The CDR3 sequence: CASSPQQGVGQYF. The CDR3 nucleotides read TGTGCCAGCAGCCCTCAACAGGGAGTCGGGCAGTACTTC.

This chain links TRBV21-1 with TRBJ2-7; TRBD1 is taken as the D call from the table, unchecked against the DNA. TRBV21-1 counts as a pseudogene. The CDR3 is 16 amino acids. This CDR3 reads CASSNLVSREGYEQYF. CDR3 bases: TGTGCCAGCAGCAATTTAGTTTCCAGGGAAGGATACGAGCAGTACTTC.

Regarding this clone: Other DNA sequences in the sample encode the same CDR3. This sequence joins TRBV27 and TRBJ1-2; 8 positions match TRBD1. V lost 5 bases and J lost 4; bases outside the gene matches: 6. CDR1 MNHEY and CDR2 SMNVEV come from the germline V gene (reference sequence). The CDR3 totals 14 residues. The CDR3 is CASSRQGWAYGYTF. DNA for the CDR3: TGTGCCAGCAGTAGACAGGGGTGGGCCTATGGCTACACCTTC.

This chain's CDR3 is CASSSGLGSRGEKLFF. CDR3 DNA sequence: TGTGCCAGCAGCTCAGGGTTAGGTTCCCGAGGTGAAAAACTGTTTTTT. The gene calls are TRBV7-9 and TRBJ1-4; D perhaps matches TRBD1 (5 bases). CDR1 is SEHNR, CDR2 FQNEAQ, per germline (reference sequence). V shed 4 bases and J shed 7 bases, with 19 bases lying between them. The CDR3 sequence is 16 residues long. Variable domain in full (rest from reference TRBV7-9 and TRBJ1-4): DTGVSQNPRHKITKRGQNVTFRCDPISEHNRLYWYRQTLGQGPEFLTYFQNEAQLEKSRLLSDRFSAERPKGSFSTLEIQRTEQGDSAMYLCASSSGLGSRGEKLFFGSGTQLSVL.

CDR3 loop: CASSLLPPGGLAGEWNEQFF. The CDR3 nucleotides read TGCGCCAGCAGTCTCCTCCCCCCCGGGGGACTAGCGGGAGAGTGGAATGAGCAGTTCTTC. This chain uses TRBV23-1 with TRBJ2-1, with 14 bases lining up with TRBD2. Being an ORF, TRBV23-1 has a function that is uncertain. J lost 7 bases, V lost 4 bases, and 18 bases had no gene match. The CDR3 runs to 20 residues.

This chain links TRBV18 with TRBJ2-7, with 8 nucleotides matching TRBD2. The V segment lost 3 bases and the J segment 5 bases; nucleotides outside the gene matches: 6. The CDR3 consists of 14 residues. Germline V gene data show CDR1 as KGHSH and CDR2 as LQKENI. CDR3 nucleotide sequence: TGTGCCAGCTCACCTACCGCGGGAGGCCACGAGCAGTACTTC. Translated, it gives CASSPTAGGHEQYF.

The chain uses TRBV6-1 and TRBJ1-1, with TRBD1 matching over 7 bases. The CDR3 runs 13 residues. V dropped 1 base and J dropped 4; count of bases not matched to a gene: 0. The V gene's germline CDR1 is MNHNS and CDR2 SASEGT. The chain's CDR3 is CASSEDRGTEAFF. CDR3 sequence (DNA): TGTGCCAGCAGTGAAGACAGGGGCACTGAAGCTTTCTTT.

The chain recombines TRBV6-6 with TRBJ1-5; D gene ambiguous. The CDR3 sequence is 13 residues long. Deletions cut 6 bases from V and 2 bases from J, with 8 bases between. Germline CDR1 reads MNHNY; CDR2 reads SVGAGI (reference sequence). CDR3 coding DNA: TGTGCCAGCAGGCTTAGTGGCAATCAGCCCCAGCATTTT. The encoded protein is CASRLSGNQPQHF.

The table lists this clone with a few counts. The V call is TRBV5-1, the J call TRBJ1-2; D might be TRBD1 (6 bases). CDR1 is SGHRS, CDR2 YFSETQ, per germline. The CDR3 consists of 15 residues. The V end was cut by 4 bases, the J end by 6 bases, with 19 bases between. The CDR3 protein is CASSPTPGHSHGYTF. CDR3 nucleotide sequence: TGCGCCAGCAGCCCGACCCCGGGACATAGCCATGGCTACACCTTC.